There are a few counts of the clone carrying this T cell receptor (beta chain). Graves' hyperthyroidism is called stable when ophthalmopathy does not progress within 18 months. Participants, patients aged 18 to 65, had newly diagnosed hyperthyroidism with a duration under 2 months. PBMCs were collected from a roughly 9.7 ml volume of fresh peripheral blood. This sample is part of a study of T cells in Graves' hyperthyroidism and ophthalmopathy. Researchers took RNA transcripts and amplified the TCR beta CDR3 regions from them. RT-PCR in the first round (using the HTBI primer set) targeted the TCR CDR3. TCRdb processed the multiplex PCR reads anew with MiXCR; each CDR3 protein has one entry. The table lists about 690,000 distinct CDR3 sequences, 17% of them singletons. Unmatched junction bases numbered 12, after V lost 7 bases and J lost 6 bases. Per the germline V gene, CDR1 is SQVTM and CDR2 is ANQGSEA. CDR3 length: 14 residues.

V gene TRBV29-1 combines with J gene TRBJ2-3; 8 positions match TRBD1. The sequencing input was blood. The clonotype comes from a man aged 50 to 59 with Graves' hyperthyroidism. The CDR3 loop reads CSAYGTGLKDTQYF. As DNA, the CDR3 is TGCAGCGCCTATGGGACAGGCTTGAAGGATACGCAGTATTTT.